The rows below give T cell receptor delta chains drawn from one sample of a study of Vδ1+ human thymocytes. TCRdb processed the multiplex PCR reads again with the CATT caller. In the table there are about 75,000 delta-chain clones, around 35% of which are singletons. Sequencing input: Vdelta1+ gamma-delta thymocytes from the thymus. These receptors were collected from a boy in the first two years of life who had congenital heart surgery. The CDR3 runs from the conserved cysteine through the conserved F or W. The D gene is left open where the match is weak. Not every row has a clone size; where given, it reads once, few, many or a size class.

>TRDV1|.|TRDD3|18|TRDJ1
CALGDPSLRGYVTDNLIF
TGTGCTCTTGGGGACCCCTCACTTAGGGGATACGTCACCGATAACCTCATCTTT
>TRDV1|few|TRDD3|19|TRDJ1
CALGERLVLGAPYTDKLIF
TGTGCTCTTGGGGAACGGCTAGTCCTGGGGGCCCCGTACACCGATAAACTCATCTTT
>TRDV1|few|TRDD3|27|TRDJ1
CALGESRGLFLHGGLTGGYLDTDKLIF
TGTGCTCTTGGGGAATCGCGGGGGCTCTTCCTTCATGGGGGATTAACTGGGGGATACTTGGACACCGATAAACTCATCTTT
>TRDV1|few|TRDD3|19|TRDJ1
CALGELSGGYAQETDKLIF
TGTGCTCTTGGGGAGCTTTCTGGGGGATACGCTCAAGAGACCGATAAACTCATCTTT
>TRDV1|few|.|17|TRDJ1
CALGVVRGTWYTDKLIF
TGTGCTCTTGGGGTTGTCCGGGGTACCTGGTACACCGATAAACTCATCTTT
>TRDV1|.|TRDD3|17|TRDJ1
CALGAPLGGSYTDKLIF
TGTGCTCTTGGGGCTCCCCTGGGGGGCTCTTACACCGATAAACTCATCTTT
>TRDV1|few|TRDD3|16|TRDJ1
CALGESWGPYTDKLIF
TGTGCTCTTGGGGAATCCTGGGGGCCCTACACCGATAAACTCATCTTT
>TRDV1|.|TRDD3|17|TRDJ1
CALGELYWGLHTDKLIF
TGTGCTCTTGGGGAACTGTACTGGGGGTTGCACACCGATAAACTCATCTTT
>TRDV1|.|TRDD3|22|TRDJ1
CALGNPYWGIPTRLPLVSKLIF
TGTGCTCTTGGGAACCCGTACTGGGGGATACCCACCAGACTGCCCTTGGTCTCTAAACTCATCTTT
>TRDV1|few|TRDD3|21|TRDJ1
CALGEPMFPYLGDTDTDKLIF
TGTGCTCTCGGGGAACCCATGTTCCCCTACCTGGGGGATACTGACACCGATAAACTCATCTTT
>TRDV2|few|TRDD3|18|TRDJ1
CACVWGIGVPSYTDKLIF
TGTGCCTGTGTGTGGGGGATAGGAGTCCCTTCGTACACCGATAAACTCATCTTT
>TRDV2|.|TRDD3|20|TRDJ1
CACDTGDSWGIHSGTDKLIF
TGTGCCTGTGACACCGGAGACTCCTGGGGGATCCACAGCGGGACCGATAAACTCATCTTT
>TRDV1|.|.|19|TRDJ1
CALGETVCGYSIDTDKLIF
TGTGCTCTTGGGGAAACAGTCTGCGGCTACAGTATCGATACCGATAAACTCATCTTT
>TRDV1|.|.|15|TRDJ1
CALGTFPGGTDKLIF
TGTGCTCTTGGGACTTTCCCGGGTGGGACCGATAAACTCATCTTT
>TRDV1|few|TRDD2|19|TRDJ1
CALGGPSSPGVVSPDKLIF
TGTGCTCTTGGGGGTCCTTCCTCGCCGGGGGTGGTGTCCCCCGATAAACTCATCTTT
>TRDV1|few|TRDD2|19|TRDJ1
CALGGLLPTLAYYTDKLIF
TGTGCTCTTGGGGGCCTCCTTCCTACCCTCGCATACTACACCGATAAACTCATCTTT
>TRDV1|few|TRDD3|21|TRDJ1
CALGEPPSGFGRRGMRPKLIF
TGTGCTCTTGGGGAACCCCCGTCGGGCTTCGGGAGGAGGGGGATGCGTCCTAAACTCATCTTT
>TRDV1|few|TRDD3|19|TRDJ1
CALGESSLPSSCTGGKLIF
TGTGCTCTTGGGGAGAGCAGCCTTCCCTCATCCTGTACTGGGGGGAAACTCATCTTT
>TRDV1|.|TRDD3|22|TRDJ1
CALGEVITYTSWGYRGTDKLIF
TGTGCTCTTGGGGAAGTTATTACCTACACGTCCTGGGGATACAGGGGGACCGATAAACTCATCTTT
>TRDV1|.|TRDD3|24|TRDJ1
CALGVLLVKFPLGDTRAYTDKLIF
TGTGCTCTTGGGGTTCTCCTTGTCAAATTCCCGTTGGGGGATACGAGGGCTTACACCGATAAACTCATCTTT
>TRDV1|few|TRDD3|20|TRDJ1
CALGETTMGDTREYTDKLIF
TGTGCTCTTGGGGAAACCACGATGGGGGATACTAGGGAGTACACCGATAAACTCATCTTT
>TRDV1|.|TRDD3|18|TRDJ1
CALGERPPHWGNTDKLIF
TGTGCTCTTGGGGAAAGACCTCCTCACTGGGGGAACACCGATAAACTCATCTTT
>TRDV1|.|TRDD3|20|TRDJ1
CALGELGFPALLLGDKQLIF
TGTGCTCTTGGGGAACTAGGCTTCCCCGCTCTTTTACTGGGGGATAAACAACTCATCTTT
>TRDV1|.|.|18|TRDJ1
CALGELPRPGGHTDKLIF
TGTGCTCTTGGGGAACTTCCCCGACCCGGGGGGCACACCGATAAACTCATCTTT
>TRDV1|.|.|17|TRDJ1
CALGELARERRTDKLIF
TGTGCTCTTGGGGAACTCGCCCGTGAAAGACGTACCGATAAACTCATCTTT
>TRDV1|.|TRDD3|18|TRDJ1
CALGELSFLLGDTQKLIF
TGTGCTCTTGGGGAACTGTCCTTCCTCCTGGGGGATACCCAAAAACTCATCTTT
>TRDV1|.|.|22|TRDJ1
CALGELRGPFLLGPTLTDKLIF
TGTGCTCTTGGGGAATTACGGGGCCCTTTCCTACTGGGCCCAACCCTCACCGATAAACTCATCTTT
>TRDV1|.|TRDD3|25|TRDJ1
CALGEMVLDEPTFGGIRWYTDKLIF
TGTGCTCTTGGGGAAATGGTCTTGGATGAGCCTACATTTGGGGGGATACGCTGGTACACCGATAAACTCATCTTT
>TRDV1|.|TRDD3|17|TRDJ1
CALGTTRGGDTRDKLIF
TGTGCTCTTGGGACAACCCGTGGTGGGGATACGCGTGATAAACTCATCTTT
>TRDV1|.|TRDD3|22|TRDJ1
CALGELRYPGGYRKVYTDKLIF
TGTGCTCTTGGGGAACTAAGGTACCCTGGGGGATACAGGAAGGTGTACACCGATAAACTCATCTTT
>TRDV1|few|TRDD3|25|TRDJ1
CALGGSRGLPSYETGGYDYTDKLIF
TGTGCTCTTGGGGGCTCCCGCGGACTACCTTCCTACGAGACTGGGGGATACGATTACACCGATAAACTCATCTTT
>TRDV1|.|.|15|TRDJ1
CALGELPDKTDKLIF
TGTGCTCTTGGGGAACTCCCGGATAAAACCGATAAACTCATCTTT
>TRDV1|.|.|16|TRDJ1
CALYKGRGGSTDKLIF
TGTGCTCTTTACAAGGGGCGTGGAGGAAGCACCGATAAACTCATCTTT
>TRDV1|.|TRDD3|18|TRDJ1
CALGPLGDRDRYTDKLIF
TGTGCTCTTGGCCCACTGGGGGATAGGGACCGGTACACCGATAAACTCATCTTT